Sequencing of this T cell receptor beta chain was carried out in a study of T-cell reconstitution after alpha-beta-depleted transplantation in children. TCRbeta library preparation incorporated unique molecular identifiers. Each CDR3 protein is one row after TCRdb ran MiXCR on the PCR reads. The sample holds around 380,000 distinct CDR3 sequences, approximately 10% seen once. This clonotype appeared a few times. This CDR3 region has 16 residues. Per germline, CDR1 SGHTA and CDR2 FQGNSA. Deletions cut 5 bases from V and 2 bases from J, with 16 bases between. This TCR was sampled from a human donor who donated a stem cell graft to a child with acute myeloid leukemia. This sequence joins TRBV7-2 and TRBJ1-5; D is undetermined. Sequencing used PBMCs from the stem cell graft donor, obtained from the stem cell graft. This CDR3 reads CASSRGGGGGNQPQHF. The DNA of the CDR3 is TGTGCCAGCAGCAGAGGTGGAGGTGGTGGCAATCAGCCCCAGCATTTT.